The next 2 T cell receptor beta chains were all read from a single sample in a study of OX40 agonist ivuxolimab in advanced cancers. Receptor amplification or capture employed the immunoSEQ multiplex PCR assay. The immuneACCESS repertoire file appears here via TCRdb, limited to in-frame rearrangements. These files lack a portion of the clones; in checked studies, under half of the deficit traces to unresolved V genes, and the cause of the others is not known. The sample profile shows roughly 100,000 clones; around 85% of them were found once. Of the sample, 3% to 4% falls within the top ten clones. This sample comprised CD4+ or CD8+ T cells sorted from blood, obtained in a trial of the OX40 agonist ivuxolimab. These receptor sequences come from an adult with an advanced solid tumor such as melanoma, head and neck, liver or kidney cancer.

The V and J genes are TRBV15 and TRBJ2-3; a weak D match, TRBD2 (6 bases). V lost 0 bases and J 4 bases, leaving 11 bases between the germline ends. The CDR3 is 15 residues long. Germline V lookup: CDR1 LNHNV, CDR2 YYDKDF (reference sequence). CDR3 nucleotide sequence: TGTGCCACCAGCAGAGAGAGGGACTCGTCAGATACGCAGTATTTT. This encodes CATSRERDSSDTQYF.

The chain joins TRBV28 to TRBJ2-5, with D maybe TRBD2 (5 bases). The J call may be mistaken, given a closer DNA end match to TRBJ2-7. Germline V gene sequence: CDR1 MDHEN, CDR2 SYDVKM. CDR3 size: 14 residues. The CDR3, as DNA: TGTTCCGTGGGGTTGGACTCGCGCTCCTACGAGCAGTACTTC. Encoded protein: CSVGLDSRSYEQYF.